The rows below give T cell receptor beta chains drawn from one sample of a study of blood T cells in healthy people across ages. TCRdb re-called the 5' RACE reads with MiXCR, one entry per CDR3 protein. The repertoire has about 2 million distinct CDR3 sequences, roughly 49% of them found once; the top ten carry around 2.1%. The sample was blood. The receptor source for this set is a woman in her 40s in good health. Both conserved end residues are part of each CDR3. A D gene is named only where the DNA matches it firmly. Rows may omit the clone size; those that give it use once, few, many or a size class.

>TRBV6-1|TRBJ2-1|15|TRBD2|.
CASSARTSGHNEQFF
TGTGCCAGCAGTGCTAGGACTAGCGGCCACAATGAGCAGTTCTTC
>TRBV6-1|TRBJ1-1|18|TRBD1|.
CASTWSTGQDLPNTEAFF
TGTGCCAGCACCTGGAGTACCGGACAGGATCTACCGAACACTGAAGCTTTCTTT
>TRBV20-1|TRBJ2-7|15|.|few
CSARAEAGRWYEQYF
TGCAGTGCTAGAGCAGAGGCAGGGAGGTGGTACGAGCAGTACTTC
>TRBV7-9|TRBJ2-4|17|.|.
CASSSSRQGQAKNIQYF
TGTGCCAGCAGCTCAAGTAGGCAGGGCCAAGCCAAAAACATTCAGTACTTC
>TRBV14|TRBJ2-4|16|TRBD1|once
CASSQDQGASINIQYF
TGCGCCAGCAGCCAAGATCAGGGGGCTAGTATAAACATTCAGTACTTC
>TRBV12-3/TRBV12-4|TRBJ1-4|14|.|.
CASSSGGLSEKLFF
TGTGCCAGCAGTTCCGGGGGGCTGAGTGAAAAACTGTTTTTT
>TRBV24-1|TRBJ2-3|16|.|.
CATNDKTGTSTDTQYF
TGTGCCACCAATGACAAGACAGGCACTAGCACAGATACGCAGTATTTT
>TRBV4-3|TRBJ2-5|15|.|few
CASSPQPGTQETQYF
TGCGCCAGCAGCCCTCAACCGGGAACCCAAGAGACCCAGTACTTC
>TRBV6-5|TRBJ2-5|13|TRBD1|few
CASRRQGEETQYF
TGTGCCAGCAGGCGACAGGGGGAAGAGACCCAGTACTTC
>TRBV9|TRBJ2-7|16|TRBD2|.
CASSVEELAGFYEQCF
TGTGCCAGCAGCGTAGAAGAACTAGCGGGGTTCTACGAGCAGTGCTTC
>TRBV24-1|TRBJ2-5|14|.|few
CATSEPGTSETQYF
TGTGCCACCAGTGAGCCGGGGACGTCGGAGACCCAGTACTTC
>TRBV6-2/TRBV6-3|TRBJ2-4|13|.|few
CASSISGGNIQYF
TGTGCCAGCTCTATCTCGGGCGGGAACATTCAGTACTTC
>TRBV10-3|TRBJ1-6|14|TRBD1|many
CAISERQGNSPLHF
TGTGCCATCAGTGAGAGACAGGGGAATTCACCCCTCCACTTT
>TRBV24-1|TRBJ2-1|14|.|.
CATSVDGASNEQFF
TGTGCCACCAGTGTGGACGGAGCATCCAATGAGCAGTTCTTC
>TRBV5-1|TRBJ2-2|15|.|once
CASSSSGENTGELFF
TGCGCCAGCAGCTCAAGCGGAGAGAACACCGGGGAGCTGTTTTTT
>TRBV12-3/TRBV12-4|TRBJ2-1|15|.|few
CASSRIRGQSNEQFF
TGTGCCAGCAGCCGTATACGGGGGCAATCCAATGAGCAGTTCTTC
>TRBV6-1|TRBJ2-7|16|TRBD1|.
CASSVPGQGSSREQYF
TGTGCCAGCAGTGTACCGGGACAGGGTTCGTCTAGGGAGCAGTACTTC
>TRBV7-8|TRBJ2-7|15|.|few
CASSLALGEIYEQYF
TGTGCCAGCAGCTTAGCTTTGGGGGAGATCTACGAGCAGTACTTC
>TRBV20-1|TRBJ1-2|16|.|.
CSARERETGGHYGYTF
TGCAGTGCTAGAGAACGAGAGACTGGCGGGCACTATGGCTACACCTTC
>TRBV7-3|TRBJ2-3|16|TRBD2|.
CASSLIGRGVADTQYF
TGTGCCAGCAGCTTAATAGGGCGGGGGGTTGCAGATACGCAGTATTTT
>TRBV20-1|TRBJ2-5|13|.|.
CSAEAGDIRTQYF
TGCAGTGCCGAGGCGGGGGACATTCGGACCCAGTACTTC
>TRBV3-1|TRBJ2-5|15|.|few
CASSRTLGYQETQYF
TGTGCCAGCAGCCGCACCCTGGGGTACCAAGAGACCCAGTACTTC
>TRBV28|TRBJ2-1|14|TRBD2|few
CASSFSGTSGAGFF
TGTGCCAGCAGTTTCTCCGGGACTAGCGGAGCTGGGTTCTTC
>TRBV25-1|TRBJ2-1|16|TRBD2|.
CASSWTGGPSYNEQFF
TGTGCCAGCAGCTGGACGGGGGGACCTTCCTACAATGAGCAGTTCTTC
>TRBV29-1|TRBJ2-5|14|TRBD1|few
CSVPGTGSVETQYF
TGCAGCGTTCCCGGGACAGGGTCAGTTGAGACCCAGTACTTC
>TRBV7-9|TRBJ2-1|12|.|.
CASSLSPNGKFF
TGTGCCAGCAGCTTAAGTCCAAATGGGAAGTTCTTC
>TRBV27|TRBJ1-1|14|TRBD1|few
CASSLYQGDTEAFF
TGTGCCAGCAGTTTATATCAGGGGGACACTGAAGCTTTCTTT
>TRBV20-1|TRBJ2-3|15|TRBD1|.
CSAPPETGLEDTQYF
TGCAGTGCTCCCCCCGAGACAGGGTTGGAAGATACGCAGTATTTT
>TRBV12-3/TRBV12-4|TRBJ2-5|14|.|.
CASSVQAIGRTQYF
TGTGCCAGCAGTGTACAGGCGATTGGTAGGACCCAGTACTTC
>TRBV11-2|TRBJ2-3|15|.|.
CASSSYRDNTDTQYF
TGTGCCAGCAGCTCGTACCGGGACAACACAGATACGCAGTATTTT
>TRBV29-1|TRBJ1-2|12|TRBD1|.
CSVETGPYGYTF
TGCAGCGTTGAGACAGGGCCGTATGGCTACACCTTC
>TRBV9|TRBJ2-7|16|TRBD1|.
CASSVRGDRGSYEQYF
TGTGCCAGCAGCGTGAGGGGGGACAGGGGTTCCTACGAGCAGTACTTC
>TRBV7-9|TRBJ1-2|12|.|.
CASSRGGDGYTF
TGTGCCAGCAGCCGGGGGGGTGATGGCTACACCTTC
>TRBV20-1|TRBJ2-7|12|.|few
CSARKQGDEQYF
TGCAGTGCTAGAAAGCAGGGTGACGAGCAGTACTTC
>TRBV4-1|TRBJ2-4|15|.|.
CASSHRTAAKNIQYF
TGCGCCAGCAGCCACCGGACAGCGGCCAAAAACATTCAGTACTTC
>TRBV15|TRBJ1-4|15|.|.
CATSRGLGLGEKLFF
TGTGCCACCAGCAGAGGGTTGGGATTGGGTGAAAAACTGTTTTTT
>TRBV6-1|TRBJ2-5|13|.|.
CASSEEEGSDQYF
TGTGCCAGCAGTGAAGAGGAGGGTTCTGACCAGTACTTC
>TRBV2|TRBJ2-7|15|TRBD1|few
CASREYRGPSYEQYF
TGTGCCAGCAGGGAGTACAGGGGCCCCTCCTACGAGCAGTACTTC
>TRBV7-6|TRBJ2-5|13|.|.
CASSVDPGREQYF
TGTGCCAGCAGCGTAGATCCGGGAAGGGAGCAGTACTTC
>TRBV20-1|TRBJ2-3|16|TRBD2|.
CSASRLAGGPKDTQYF
TGCAGTGCTTCCCGACTAGCGGGGGGGCCGAAAGATACGCAGTATTTT
>TRBV12-3/TRBV12-4|TRBJ1-4|14|.|few
CASSLGGAVEKLFF
TGTGCCAGCAGTTTGGGGGGAGCCGTTGAAAAACTGTTTTTT
>TRBV4-3|TRBJ1-2|16|.|.
CASSQEPLGGLSGYTF
TGCGCCAGCAGCCAAGAGCCACTAGGGGGGCTTAGTGGCTACACCTTC
>TRBV11-2|TRBJ2-7|15|.|.
CASSLGEGGNYEQYF
TGTGCCAGCAGCTTAGGGGAGGGGGGGAATTACGAGCAGTACTTC
>TRBV9|TRBJ2-5|16|TRBD1|.
CASSRFPDRVKETQYF
TGTGCCAGCAGCCGGTTTCCGGACAGGGTTAAAGAGACCCAGTACTTC
>TRBV7-2|TRBJ2-5|13|.|few
CASTFGGGETQYF
TGTGCCAGCACCTTCGGAGGGGGAGAGACCCAGTACTTC
>TRBV6-2/TRBV6-3|TRBJ2-1|14|.|.
CASSYTGQHNEQFF
TGTGCCAGCAGTTACACCGGACAGCACAATGAGCAGTTCTTC
>TRBV4-3|TRBJ2-1|15|TRBD2|.
CASSQDGSSGEEQFF
TGCGCCAGCAGCCAAGACGGGTCTAGCGGCGAAGAGCAGTTCTTC
>TRBV12-3/TRBV12-4|TRBJ2-3|17|TRBD1|.
CASSRHQGGVGTDTQYF
TGTGCCAGCAGTCGGCACCAAGGGGGCGTTGGTACAGATACGCAGTATTTT
>TRBV20-1|TRBJ2-4|12|.|.
CSAMGNKNIQYF
TGCAGTGCTATGGGTAACAAAAACATTCAGTACTTC
>TRBV7-9|TRBJ2-1|16|TRBD2|.
CASSLSLAGGFYEQFF
TGTGCCAGCAGCTTATCACTAGCGGGGGGCTTCTATGAGCAGTTCTTC
>TRBV15|TRBJ2-3|16|.|.
CATSARAGAGTDTQYF
TGTGCCACCAGCGCCCGAGCAGGGGCTGGCACAGATACGCAGTATTTT
>TRBV9|TRBJ1-6|16|.|.
CASSTFPGVYNSPLHF
TGTGCCAGCAGCACCTTCCCAGGGGTCTATAATTCACCCCTCCACTTT
>TRBV4-2|TRBJ1-2|12|.|.
CASSHPGYGYTF
TGTGCCAGCAGCCATCCCGGTTATGGCTACACCTTC
>TRBV2|TRBJ2-1|14|TRBD1|.
CAGHLQGVYNEQFF
TGTGCCGGACACCTTCAGGGGGTCTACAATGAGCAGTTCTTC
>TRBV2|TRBJ2-7|13|TRBD1|few
CASNPDRGNEQYF
TGTGCCAGCAATCCGGACAGGGGTAACGAGCAGTACTTC
>TRBV12-3/TRBV12-4|TRBJ2-2|16|TRBD1|.
CASSWTGTGATGELFF
TGTGCCAGCAGTTGGACAGGGACAGGGGCCACCGGGGAGCTGTTTTTT
>TRBV7-9|TRBJ1-5|17|TRBD1|.
CASSSSGTGYSNQPQHF
TGTGCCAGCAGCTCTTCCGGGACAGGGTATAGCAATCAGCCCCAGCATTTT